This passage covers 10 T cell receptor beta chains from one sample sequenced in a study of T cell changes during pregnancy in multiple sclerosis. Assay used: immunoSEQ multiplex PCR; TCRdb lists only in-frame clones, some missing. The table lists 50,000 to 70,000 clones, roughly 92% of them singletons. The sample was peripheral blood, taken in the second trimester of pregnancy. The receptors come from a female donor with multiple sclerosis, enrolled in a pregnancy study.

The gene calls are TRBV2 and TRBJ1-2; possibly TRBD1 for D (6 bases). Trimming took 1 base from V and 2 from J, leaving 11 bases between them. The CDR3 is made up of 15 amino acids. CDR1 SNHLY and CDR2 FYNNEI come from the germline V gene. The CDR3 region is CASSEGRTANYGYTF. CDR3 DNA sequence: TGTGCCAGCAGTGAAGGTCGGACAGCAAACTATGGCTACACCTTC.

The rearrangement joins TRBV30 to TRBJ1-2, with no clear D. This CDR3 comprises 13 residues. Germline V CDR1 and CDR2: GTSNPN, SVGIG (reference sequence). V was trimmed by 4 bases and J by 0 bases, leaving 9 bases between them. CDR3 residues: CAWKREANYGYTF. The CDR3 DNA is TGTGCCTGGAAACGGGAAGCTAACTATGGCTACACCTTC.

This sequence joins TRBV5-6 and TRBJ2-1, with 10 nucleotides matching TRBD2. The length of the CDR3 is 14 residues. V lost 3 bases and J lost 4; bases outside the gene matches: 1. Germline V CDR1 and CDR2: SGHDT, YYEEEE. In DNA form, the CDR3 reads TGTGCCAGCAGCTCACTAGCGGGGTACAATGAGCAGTTCTTC. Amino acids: CASSSLAGYNEQFF.

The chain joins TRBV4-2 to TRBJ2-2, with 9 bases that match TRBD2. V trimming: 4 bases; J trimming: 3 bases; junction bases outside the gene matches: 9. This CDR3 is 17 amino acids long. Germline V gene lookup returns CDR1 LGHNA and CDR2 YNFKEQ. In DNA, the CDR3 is TGTGCCAGCAGCCGGGTCGGCCTAGCGGGGTACACCGGGGAGCTGTTTTTT. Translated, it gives CASSRVGLAGYTGELFF.

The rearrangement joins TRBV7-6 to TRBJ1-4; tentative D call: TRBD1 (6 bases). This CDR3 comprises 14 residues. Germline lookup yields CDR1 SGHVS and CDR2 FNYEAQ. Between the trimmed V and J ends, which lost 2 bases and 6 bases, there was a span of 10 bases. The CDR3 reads CASSLLSGDEKLFF. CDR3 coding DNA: TGTGCCAGCAGCTTACTCTCAGGGGATGAAAAACTGTTTTTT.

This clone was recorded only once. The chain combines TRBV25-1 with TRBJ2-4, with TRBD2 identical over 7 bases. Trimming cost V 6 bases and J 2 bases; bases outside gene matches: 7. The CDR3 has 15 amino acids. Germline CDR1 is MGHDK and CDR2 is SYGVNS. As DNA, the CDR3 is TGTGCCAGCAGGGGGGGTAGCGGGCCCAAAAACATTCAGTACTTC. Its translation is CASRGGSGPKNIQYF.

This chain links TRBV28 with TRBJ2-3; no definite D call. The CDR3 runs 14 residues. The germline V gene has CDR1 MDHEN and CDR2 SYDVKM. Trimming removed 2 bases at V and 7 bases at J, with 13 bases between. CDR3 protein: CASSLPGLHNTQYF. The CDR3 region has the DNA TGTGCCAGCAGTTTACCTGGCCTCCACAATACGCAGTATTTT.

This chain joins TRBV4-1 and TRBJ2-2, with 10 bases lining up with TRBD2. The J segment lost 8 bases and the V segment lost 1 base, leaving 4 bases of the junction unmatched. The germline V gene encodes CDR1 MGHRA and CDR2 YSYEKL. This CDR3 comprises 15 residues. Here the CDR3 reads CASSQALAGAGELFF. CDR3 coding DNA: TGCGCCAGCAGCCAAGCCCTAGCGGGAGCTGGGGAGCTGTTTTTT.

The CDR3 loop is CASSRQRGPQETQYF. In nucleotides, the CDR3 is TGCGCCAGCAGCCGCCAGAGGGGGCCCCAAGAGACCCAGTACTTC. The rearrangement links TRBV5-1 to TRBJ2-5, with TRBD1 identical over 7 bases. The CDR3 has 15 amino acids. Trimming removed 4 bases from V and 1 base from J; junction bases left unmatched: 7. CDR1 and CDR2 from the germline V gene are SGHRS and YFSETQ.

This CDR3 is CASSPQVNTEAFF. CDR3 DNA sequence: TGTGCCAGCAGCCCGCAGGTGAACACTGAAGCTTTCTTT. This rearrangement joins TRBV5-4 to TRBJ1-1; no reliable D call. With 4 bases removed from V and 0 bases from J, the gap between germline ends came to 7 bases. Germline V gene sequence: CDR1 SGHNT, CDR2 YYREEE (reference sequence). The CDR3 covers 13 residues.